A selection of T cell receptor beta chains follows, all from one sample in a study of technical replicates of blood from four donors. TCRdb's copy holds only in-frame clones and misses some; the assay was immunoSEQ multiplex PCR. Of 76,000 or so clones listed, 80% to 90% are singletons. The sequenced material came from PBMCs. The receptor set was obtained from a human donor in good health. Some clones in this sample may be carry-over from other donors' samples. CDR3s include the opening cysteine and the closing phenylalanine or tryptophan. D genes are given only for firm matches. The size entry is marked missing in some rows and otherwise reads once, few, many or a size class.

d_call | j_call | v_call | clone_size | cdr3_length | cdr3_nt | cdr3_aa
TRBD2 | TRBJ2-7 | TRBV7-6 | . | 15 | TGTGCCAGCAGCTTATTAGCGGGAGGGGGATACGAGCAGTACTTC | CASSLLAGGGYEQYF
TRBD1 | TRBJ1-2 | TRBV29-1 | . | 12 | TGCAGCGTTAGTCGGGACAGGGGGATGTACACCTTC | CSVSRDRGMYTF
. | TRBJ2-5 | TRBV30 | . | 14 | TGTGCCTGGAGTCCCGGACACCTCCAAGAGACCCAGTACTTC | CAWSPGHLQETQYF
TRBD1 | TRBJ1-2 | TRBV5-1 | . | 13 | TGCGCCAGCACCCGGGACAGGGGGTATGGCTACACCTTC | CASTRDRGYGYTF
TRBD1 | TRBJ2-3 | TRBV13 | . | 16 | TGTGCCAGCAGCCGCCCCGGGACAGGGCCCCCAGATACGCAGTATTTT | CASSRPGTGPPDTQYF
. | TRBJ2-3 | TRBV14 | . | 13 | TGTGCCAGCAGCCAAGATCCAACAGATACGCAGTATTTT | CASSQDPTDTQYF
TRBD2 | TRBJ2-3 | TRBV6-1 | few | 17 | TGTGCCAGCAGTGAACCTCTAGCCCTAAGCGGGGCAGATACGCAGTATTTT | CASSEPLALSGADTQYF
TRBD1 | TRBJ1-1 | TRBV7-6 | . | 14 | TGTGCCAGCAGCTCGGCGACAGGGGGGACTGAAGCTTTCTTT | CASSSATGGTEAFF
. | TRBJ1-2 | TRBV18 | . | 12 | TGTGCCAGCTCACCAAAAGAGTGGGGCTACACCTTC | CASSPKEWGYTF
TRBD1 | TRBJ2-1 | TRBV7-9 | . | 16 | TGTGCCAGCAGCTTAGCCACAGGGGGTCTCTTCAATGAGCAGTTCTTC | CASSLATGGLFNEQFF
. | TRBJ2-1 | TRBV6-6 | . | 15 | TGTGCCAGCAGGCTCGGGACTCCTGCCTACAATGAGCAGTTCTTC | CASRLGTPAYNEQFF
. | TRBJ2-7 | TRBV6-1 | few | 18 | TGTGCCAGCAGTGAAGAGCCCCACACGAACACTAGGACCTACGAGCAGTACTTC | CASSEEPHTNTRTYEQYF
. | TRBJ1-2 | TRBV6-6 | . | 13 | TGTGCCAGCAGCAGACAGGCTAACTATGGCTACACCTTC | CASSRQANYGYTF
. | TRBJ1-4 | TRBV12-1 | . | 16 | TGTGCCAGCAGCGGTAAAGACAGGGCTCTAGGAGAAAAACTGTTTTTT | CASSGKDRALGEKLFF
. | TRBJ2-2 | TRBV4-3 | . | 14 | TGCGCCAGCAGCCCTGGGGGGTACACCGGGGAGCTGTTTTTT | CASSPGGYTGELFF
TRBD1 | TRBJ1-2 | TRBV6-1 | once | 15 | TGTGCCAGCTTAACCGGGACAGGAAACCTCTATGGCTACACCTTC | CASLTGTGNLYGYTF
. | TRBJ2-3 | TRBV5-1 | . | 14 | TGCGCCAGCGCCCAACAGGGAAGCACAGATACGCAGTATTTT | CASAQQGSTDTQYF
. | TRBJ2-5 | TRBV6-6 | . | 15 | TGTGCCAGCGGAAGGGACAGGCGGGGGGGGGAGACCCAGTACTTC | CASGRDRRGGETQYF
TRBD2 | TRBJ2-5 | TRBV5-6 | . | 17 | TGTGCCAGCAGCTTGTTTCGCGGTAGCGGGTTCCAAGAGACCCAGTACTTC | CASSLFRGSGFQETQYF
TRBD2 | TRBJ2-5 | TRBV10-3 | . | 16 | TGTGCCACCCACAGGGGACTAGCGGACCGCCAAGAGACCCAGTACTTC | CATHRGLADRQETQYF
TRBD1 | TRBJ1-2 | TRBV5-1 | . | 19 | TGCGCCAGCAGCCGCCGGGGAGCGGACAGGGATGGTTTTAACTATGGCTACACCTTC | CASSRRGADRDGFNYGYTF
. | TRBJ1-2 | TRBV12-1 | . | 15 | TGTGCCAGCAGCTTACAGGGGACCCCCCTCTCTGGCTACACCTTC | CASSLQGTPLSGYTF
. | TRBJ2-7 | TRBV27 | . | 17 | TGTGCCAGCAACCGTCTTCCCCCCGGGATCCGAAAATACGAGCAGTACTTC | CASNRLPPGIRKYEQYF
TRBD2 | TRBJ2-5 | TRBV5-1 | . | 15 | TGCGCCAGCAGCTTGGTTCGCGGGGGGGCCGGGACCCAGTACTTC | CASSLVRGGAGTQYF
. | TRBJ2-5 | TRBV6-1 | . | 13 | TGTGCCAGCAGATACAGGCCCAAAGAGACCCAGTACTTC | CASRYRPKETQYF
. | TRBJ1-1 | TRBV20-1 | . | 11 | TGCAGTGCTTGGGGGGGCACTGAAGCTTTCTTT | CSAWGGTEAFF
. | TRBJ1-1 | TRBV18 | . | 14 | TGTGCCAGCTCACCCCCGGACAGGAACACTGAAGCTTTCTTT | CASSPPDRNTEAFF
TRBD2 | TRBJ2-1 | TRBV5-1 | . | 16 | TGCGCCAGCAGCTTTTTTAGCGGGCTCTCCTACAATGAGCAGTTCTTC | CASSFFSGLSYNEQFF
TRBD2 | TRBJ2-1 | TRBV9 | . | 16 | TGTGCCAGCAGCGTAGGTCTAGCGGGGGTCTACAATGAGCAGTTCTTC | CASSVGLAGVYNEQFF
TRBD1 | TRBJ2-7 | TRBV30 | . | 11 | TGTGCCTGGGAACAGGGGTACGAGCAGTACTTC | CAWEQGYEQYF
. | TRBJ2-7 | TRBV4-3 | once | 14 | TGCGCCAGCAGCTCGGGATCGGAATCTTACGAGCAGTACTTC | CASSSGSESYEQYF
. | TRBJ2-7 | TRBV20-1 | . | 11 | TGCAGCCCAACCGGGGGCTACGAGCAGTACTTC | CSPTGGYEQYF
TRBD2 | TRBJ2-4 | TRBV7-8 | . | 12 | TGTGCCAGCAGCCCGTGGGAGGGCCCCGCGAAATTC | CASSPWEGPAKF
TRBD1 | TRBJ1-5 | TRBV19 | . | 17 | TGTGCCAGTAGTTTCCAAGTCGGACAGGGACTCAATCAGCCCCAGCATTTT | CASSFQVGQGLNQPQHF
TRBD2 | TRBJ2-5 | TRBV4-2 | . | 19 | TGTGCCAGCAGCCAAGGGGCCGGGGCTAGCGGGGGGTGGATGGAGACCCAGTACTTC | CASSQGAGASGGWMETQYF
. | TRBJ1-1 | TRBV27 | once | 14 | TGTGCCAGCAGCCCGCGGCTTTCTGGCACTGAAGCTTTCTTT | CASSPRLSGTEAFF
. | TRBJ1-2 | TRBV4-3 | . | 16 | TGCGCCAGCAGCCAGAACCAGGGGCGATTTAACTATGGCTACACCTTC | CASSQNQGRFNYGYTF
. | TRBJ1-1 | TRBV5-1 | . | 16 | TGCGCCAGCGCACGGGGGGGGACTAACCCTAATACTGAAGCTTTCTTT | CASARGGTNPNTEAFF
TRBD2 | TRBJ2-7 | TRBV15 | few | 15 | TGTGCCACCAGTAGTTCCCGGGGGGTACCCTACGAGCAGTACTTC | CATSSSRGVPYEQYF
TRBD1 | TRBJ2-5 | TRBV6-5 | . | 13 | TGTGCCAGCAGCCGGACAGGGTTTGTGACCCAGTACTTC | CASSRTGFVTQYF
. | TRBJ2-7 | TRBV6-6 | . | 14 | TGTGCCAGCAGTTACGGGACTGGCGAATGGGAGCAGTACTTC | CASSYGTGEWEQYF
. | TRBJ1-1 | TRBV29-1 | . | 11 | TGCAGCGTTGACGTCTACACTGAAGCTTTCTTT | CSVDVYTEAFF
. | TRBJ1-2 | TRBV6-8 | . | 16 | TGTGCCAGCAGCTACCTCAGGGCGGGGGTAGGGAGTGGCTACACCTTC | CASSYLRAGVGSGYTF
. | TRBJ2-6 | TRBV4-2 | . | 16 | TGTGCCAGCAGCCAAGCCTCAGGGGTTGGGGCCAACGTCCTGACTTTC | CASSQASGVGANVLTF
. | TRBJ2-5 | TRBV20-1 | . | 11 | TGCAGTGTGGCGGCGGGGGAGACCCAGTACTTC | CSVAAGETQYF
TRBD2 | TRBJ2-3 | TRBV4-2 | . | 17 | TGTGCCAGCAGCCAAAACCCAAGCGGGGTAACGATAGATACGCAGTATTTT | CASSQNPSGVTIDTQYF
. | TRBJ1-1 | TRBV6-5 | few | 14 | TGTGCCAGCAGTTACGGCGGTATGAACACTGAAGCTTTCTTT | CASSYGGMNTEAFF
. | TRBJ2-7 | TRBV29-1 | . | 13 | TGCAGCGTTTCACCGGGACAAATCTACGAGCAGTACTTC | CSVSPGQIYEQYF
. | TRBJ1-5 | TRBV1 | . | 17 | TGCACCAGCAGCCAAAACCGGGACAGGGGCGACTATCAGCCCCAGCATTTT | CTSSQNRDRGDYQPQHF
. | TRBJ1-5 | TRBV19 | . | 15 | TGTGCCAGTAGTAGATACAGACCCAGCAATCAGCCCCAGCATTTT | CASSRYRPSNQPQHF
TRBD1 | TRBJ1-1 | TRBV4-1 | . | 16 | TGCGCCAGCAGCCAGGCAGGGGGCGCGTCGAACACTGAAGCTTTCTTT | CASSQAGGASNTEAFF
TRBD1 | TRBJ1-1 | TRBV29-1 | . | 15 | TGCAGCGTTGAGGACGACAGGGGGCATGACACTGAAGCTTTCTTT | CSVEDDRGHDTEAFF
. | TRBJ1-2 | TRBV5-4 | . | 12 | TGTGCCAGCAGCTTCGGCAGGGATGGCTACACCTTC | CASSFGRDGYTF